The 24 T cell receptor beta chains presented below share a single source sample, sequenced in a study of beta chain features in type 1 diabetes. The whole isolated RNA underwent reverse transcription, so sequencing captured expressed TCRB transcripts. TCRdb's copy holds only in-frame clones and misses some; the assay was immunoSEQ multiplex PCR. In the table there are approximately 400,000 clones, roughly 16% of which are singletons. The specimen was naive CD4+ T cells from blood. These receptors all stem from a young woman in good health.

This clone was seen more than once but under ten times. This sample includes further DNA sequences coding for the same CDR3. V is TRBV20-1 and J is TRBJ1-1; D is unclear. Germline CDR1 is DFQATT and CDR2 is SNEGSKA (reference sequence). V gave up 3 bases and J gave up 6 bases, with 5 bases separating them. The CDR3 is made up of 10 amino acids. CDR3 in DNA: TGCAGTGCTAGGAGATCTGAAGCTTTCTTT. Protein product: CSARRSEAFF.

The chain uses TRBV11-2 and TRBJ2-3; a possible D gene is TRBD1 (5 bases). This CDR3 has 14 amino acids. V dropped 7 bases and J dropped 2 bases, with 13 bases sitting between them. CDR1 is SGHAT and CDR2 is FQNNGV in the germline V gene. Here the CDR3 DNA reads TGTGCCAGCACCTTCAGGGTTGACACAGATACGCAGTATTTT. This sequence encodes CASTFRVDTDTQYF.

The V and J genes are TRBV30 and TRBJ2-3, with 9 nucleotides matching TRBD2. The CDR3 runs to 15 residues. V was clipped by 2 bases and J by 4 bases; unmatched bases: 7. Germline values: CDR1 GTSNPN, CDR2 SVGIG (reference sequence). Here the CDR3 reads CAWSSLGGRADTQYF. The DNA for the CDR3 is TGTGCCTGGAGTTCCCTGGGCGGGAGGGCAGATACGCAGTATTTT.

This clone was observed a handful of times. This specimen includes other DNA sequences encoding the same CDR3. This chain links TRBV2 with TRBJ2-1, with a tentative D call TRBD2 (6 bases). Germline V gene sequence: CDR1 SNHLY, CDR2 FYNNEI. This CDR3 is built from 16 residues. Trimming shortened V by 9 bases and J by 0 bases, and 18 bases separated the two germline ends. CDR3 DNA: TGTGCCAGTATCCCGGGCGGGACGTCCTCCTACAATGAGCAGTTCTTC. Residues: CASIPGGTSSYNEQFF.

There are a few counts of this clone. This CDR3 reads CASSLGTSGGQETQYF. In DNA, the CDR3 is TGTGCCAGCAGCTTAGGTACTAGCGGGGGCCAAGAGACCCAGTACTTC. V and J are TRBV7-2 and TRBJ2-5; 11 bases agree with TRBD2. Losses at the gene ends were 1 base for V and 1 base for J; bases not matched to a gene: 2. This CDR3 has 16 residues. CDR1 and CDR2 (germline): SGHTA, FQGNSA.

This clone was found a few times. The rearrangement uses TRBV25-1 and TRBJ1-5; unclear D gene. The ends were cut back, 5 bases at V and 3 bases at J, with 11 bases in the middle. The CDR3 is 14 residues long. Germline-derived CDR1 and CDR2 are MGHDK and SYGVNS. CDR3 nucleotide sequence: TGTGCCAGCAGTAAGTCAGGCTTCAATCAGCCCCAGCATTTT. It specifies CASSKSGFNQPQHF.

With regard to this clone: The junction differs from germline at one of its ends, possibly a read error. The chain joins TRBV6-5 to TRBJ2-6; no clear D. This CDR3 is built from 13 residues. Germline V gene lookup returns CDR1 MNHEY and CDR2 SVGAGI. CDR3: CASRYSGANVLTF. CDR3 DNA: TGTGCCAGCAGATACTCTGGGGCCAACGTCCTGACTTTC.

This sequence joins TRBV5-1 and TRBJ2-5; TRBD2 matches 7 bases. The CDR3 is 13 residues long. The germline CDR1 and CDR2 sequences are SGHRS and YFSETQ. V shed 7 bases, J shed 2 bases, and the junction held 5 bases outside the gene matches. For the CDR3, the DNA is TGCGCCAGCGGAAGCGGGGATCAAGAGACCCAGTACTTC. This encodes CASGSGDQETQYF.

This chain's CDR3 is CSVGGLAGGVNEQFF. The CDR3 nucleotides are TGCAGCGTTGGGGGGCTAGCGGGAGGCGTCAATGAGCAGTTCTTC. This chain uses TRBV29-1 with TRBJ2-1; 11 bases align to TRBD2. CDR1 and CDR2 from the germline V gene are SQVTM and ANQGSEA. The CDR3 is 15 residues long. V lost 4 bases to trimming and J lost 6 bases; unmatched junction nucleotides: 8.

This chain joins TRBV7-9 and TRBJ1-4; no clear D gene. From germline, CDR1 is SEHNR and CDR2 FQNEAQ (reference sequence). V lost 3 bases to trimming and J lost 0 bases, with 5 bases between them. The CDR3 has 14 residues. CDR3 sequence: CASSLGATNEKLFF. Written as DNA, the CDR3 is TGTGCCAGCAGCTTGGGAGCAACTAATGAAAAACTGTTTTTT. Drawing the rest from reference TRBV7-9 and TRBJ1-4, the complete variable domain is DTGVSQNPRHKITKRGQNVTFRCDPISEHNRLYWYRQTLGQGPEFLTYFQNEAQLEKSRLLSDRFSAERPKGSFSTLEIQRTEQGDSAMYLCASSLGATNEKLFFGSGTQLSVL.

In its sample, this clone was seen a few times. The chain has TRBV28 and TRBJ2-2; D remains ambiguous. The CDR3 extends over 14 amino acids. The V and J ends lost 4 bases and 6 bases respectively, with 12 bases between them. From germline, CDR1 is MDHEN and CDR2 SYDVKM. CDR3 DNA sequence: TGTGCCAGCAGTTATAGCTATATCGCCGGGGAGCTGTTTTTT. The encoded protein is CASSYSYIAGELFF.

This rearrangement joins TRBV6-5 to TRBJ2-1, with 10 bases aligning to TRBD1. The germline V gene has CDR1 MNHEY and CDR2 SVGAGI. Trimming removed 4 bases from V and 7 bases from J; junction bases left unmatched: 7. The CDR3 is made up of 15 amino acids. Here the CDR3 DNA reads TGTGCCAGCAGTTTCCTCGGACAGGGGGTTAATGAGCAGTTCTTC. Protein: CASSFLGQGVNEQFF.

The chain carries TRBV4-2 and TRBJ2-2; tentatively, D is TRBD2 (6 bases). The germline V gene has CDR1 LGHNA and CDR2 YNFKEQ. This CDR3 comprises 15 residues. V shed 4 bases and J shed 7 bases, with 16 bases lying between them. The DNA of the CDR3 is TGTGCCAGCAGCCCCGTTCCGGGAGAAGGCGGGGAGCTGTTTTTT. It specifies CASSPVPGEGGELFF.

A few counts support this clone. The chain uses TRBV19 and TRBJ2-5; 7 bases agree with TRBD1. Germline V gives CDR1 LNHDA, CDR2 SQIVND (reference sequence). The J segment lost 4 bases and the V segment lost 6 bases, leaving 8 bases of the junction unmatched. There are 14 residues in the CDR3. For the CDR3, the DNA is TGTGCCAGTAGACACAGGGGTATTGGAGAGACCCAGTACTTC. It codes for CASRHRGIGETQYF.

The chain links TRBV7-3 to TRBJ2-7; D is unresolved. The V end lost 5 bases, the J end lost 2 bases, and 13 bases lay between the germline ends. CDR3 length: 14 residues. Germline CDR1 SGHTA, CDR2 FQGTGA. CDR3 in amino acids: CASSPSGPPYEQYF. The CDR3 nucleotides are TGTGCCAGCAGCCCATCGGGTCCCCCCTACGAGCAGTACTTC.

This rearrangement joins TRBV6-6 to TRBJ1-1, with D possibly matching TRBD1 (6 bases). From germline, CDR1 is MNHNY and CDR2 SVGAGI (reference sequence). Trimming took 6 bases from V and 4 from J, leaving 12 bases between them. The CDR3 contains 13 residues. The CDR3 protein is CASSATGSTEAFF. CDR3 nucleotides: TGTGCCAGCAGCGCCACAGGGAGCACTGAAGCTTTCTTT.

V usage is TRBV30 and J usage is TRBJ1-1; D remains ambiguous. Germline V lookup: CDR1 GTSNPN, CDR2 SVGIG (reference sequence). With 0 bases removed from V and 1 base from J, the gap between germline ends came to 6 bases. CDR3 length: 13 residues. The CDR3 loop is CAWSVVRNTEAFF. The CDR3 DNA reads as TGTGCCTGGAGTGTGGTCAGGAACACTGAAGCTTTCTTT.

This chain joins TRBV2 and TRBJ2-7, with 9 bases aligning to TRBD1. Germline V gene lookup returns CDR1 SNHLY and CDR2 FYNNEI. Trimming took 2 bases from V and 5 from J; bases not matched to a gene: 1. This CDR3 has 13 residues. The CDR3 sequence is CASSEWDRDEQYF. CDR3 DNA sequence: TGTGCCAGCAGTGAATGGGACAGGGACGAGCAGTACTTC.

A note on this clone: Other DNA sequences of this sample code for an identical CDR3. The chain combines TRBV30 with TRBJ1-1; perhaps TRBD1 as D (5 bases). The CDR3 runs 11 residues. Germline assignment: CDR1 GTSNPN and CDR2 SVGIG (reference sequence). V was shortened by 1 base and J by 8 bases, with 8 bases between the two germline ends. This CDR3 reads CAWSGGAEAFF. In DNA form, the CDR3 reads TGTGCCTGGAGTGGCGGGGCGGAAGCTTTCTTT.

This clone has just a few counts. The genes are TRBV29-1 and TRBJ2-6, with a tentative D call TRBD2 (5 bases). Germline CDR1 reads SQVTM; CDR2 reads ANQGSEA. The CDR3 runs to 17 residues. Trimming took 4 bases from V and 1 from J, leaving 17 bases between them. CDR3: CSVGEGLPRSGANVLTF. CDR3 in DNA: TGCAGCGTTGGTGAGGGTCTCCCGCGTTCTGGGGCCAACGTCCTGACTTTC.

This chain uses TRBV7-9 with TRBJ2-5, with D tentatively TRBD2 (6 bases). From germline, CDR1 is SEHNR and CDR2 FQNEAQ (reference sequence). The length of the CDR3 is 15 residues. V dropped 1 base and J dropped 5 bases, with 14 bases sitting between them. The CDR3 nucleotides are TGTGCCAGCAGCTTAGGGAGGGGATTTGCGGAGACCCAGTACTTC. Its protein is CASSLGRGFAETQYF.

This clone was observed a handful of times. The chain recombines TRBV5-1 with TRBJ2-1; 9 bases line up with TRBD1. Trimming removed 4 bases from V and 4 bases from J; junction bases left unmatched: 6. The germline V gene encodes CDR1 SGHRS and CDR2 YFSETQ. This CDR3 spans 15 amino acids. CDR3 coding DNA: TGCGCCAGCAGCGAATCGACAGGGGGGTACAATGAGCAGTTCTTC. Residues: CASSESTGGYNEQFF. The variable domain in full, with the rest retrieved from reference TRBV5-1 and TRBJ2-1, is KAGVTQTPRYLIKTRGQQVTLSCSPISGHRSVSWYQQTPGQGLQFLFEYFSETQRNKGNFPGRFSGRQFSNSRSEMNVSTLELGDSALYLCASSESTGGYNEQFFGPGTRLTVL.

The chain couples TRBV18 to TRBJ1-4; D not resolved. The CDR3 sequence is 11 residues long. Germline-derived CDR1 and CDR2 are KGHSH and LQKENI. V lost 3 bases and J lost 8, with 4 bases in between. CDR3 coding DNA: TGTGCCAGCTCACCGCAGGAAAAACTGTTTTTT. Amino acids: CASSPQEKLFF.

This clone was recorded only once. This rearrangement joins TRBV28 to TRBJ1-2; D unresolved. Germline assignment: CDR1 MDHEN and CDR2 SYDVKM. V was cut by 3 bases and J by 0 bases, with 8 bases left in between. The CDR3 has 14 amino acids. The CDR3 sequence: CASSFAVTNYGYTF. The CDR3 DNA sequence: TGTGCCAGCAGTTTTGCAGTTACTAACTATGGCTACACCTTC.